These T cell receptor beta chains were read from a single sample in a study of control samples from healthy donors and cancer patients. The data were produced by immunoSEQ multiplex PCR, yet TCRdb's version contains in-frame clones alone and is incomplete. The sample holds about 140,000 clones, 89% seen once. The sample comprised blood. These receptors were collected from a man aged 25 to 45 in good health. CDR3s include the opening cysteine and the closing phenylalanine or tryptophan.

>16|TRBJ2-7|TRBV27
CASSLISGKEYYEQYF
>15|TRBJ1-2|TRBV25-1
CASRSDRSPNYGYTF
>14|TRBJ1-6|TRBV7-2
CASSQVNYNSPLHF
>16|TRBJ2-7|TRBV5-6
CASSLGRLSFPYEQYF
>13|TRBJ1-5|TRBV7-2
CASSPSRTQPQHF
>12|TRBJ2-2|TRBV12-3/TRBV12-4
CASSFDTGELFF
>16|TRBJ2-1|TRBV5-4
CASSLEGQDDYNEQFF
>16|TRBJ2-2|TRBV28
CASSPGAGLDTGELFF
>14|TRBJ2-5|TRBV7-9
CASSSGRTLETQYF
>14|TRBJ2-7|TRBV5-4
CASRKFGYTYEQYF
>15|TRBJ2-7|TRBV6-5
CASSYRAEASREQYF
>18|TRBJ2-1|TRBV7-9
CASSLTGQGSSSYNEQFF
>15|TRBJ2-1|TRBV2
CASSVSGNSYNEQFF
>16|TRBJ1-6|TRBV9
CASSVDPHKDNSPLHF
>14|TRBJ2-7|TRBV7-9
CASSFSGRAGEQYF
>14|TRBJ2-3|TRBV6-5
CASRRGGDTDTQYF
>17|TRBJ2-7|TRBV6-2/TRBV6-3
CASSYSYAGDSPYEQYF
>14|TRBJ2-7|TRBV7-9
CASSLPGRSYEQYF
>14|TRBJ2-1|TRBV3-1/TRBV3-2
CASSQVTTNNEQFF
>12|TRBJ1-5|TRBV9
CASSVGNQPQHF
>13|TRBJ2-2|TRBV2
CASSLENTGELFF
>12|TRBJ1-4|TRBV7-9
CASDTRGEKLFF
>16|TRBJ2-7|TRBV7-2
CASSPRGGGRVYEQYF
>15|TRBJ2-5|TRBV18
CASSPYTSPQETQYF
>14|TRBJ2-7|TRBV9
CASSVVDGSYEQYF
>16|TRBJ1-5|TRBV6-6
CASSYSVDRENQPQHF
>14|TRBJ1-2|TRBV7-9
CASSSQQGGYGYTF
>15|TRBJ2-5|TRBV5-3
CARSGRLVCLETQYF
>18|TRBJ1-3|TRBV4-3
CASSQDTPTASSGNTIYF
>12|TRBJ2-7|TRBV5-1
CASSLATGEQYF
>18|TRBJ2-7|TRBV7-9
CASSLPSTGTELSYEQYF
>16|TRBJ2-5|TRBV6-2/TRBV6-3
CASSGAVSGRRETQYF
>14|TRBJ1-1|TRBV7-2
CASSWRQVNTEAFF
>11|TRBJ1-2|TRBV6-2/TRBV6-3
CASSSDLGYTF
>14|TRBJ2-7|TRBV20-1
CSASKGTGSYEQYF
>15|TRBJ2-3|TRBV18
CASSSGTISTDTQYF
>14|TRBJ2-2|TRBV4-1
CASSLGQRGGELFF
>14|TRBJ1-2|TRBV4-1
CASSQGRPGNGYTF
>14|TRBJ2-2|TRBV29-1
CSVAGGWGTGELFF
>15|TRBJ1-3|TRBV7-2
CASSLDRGRGNTIYF
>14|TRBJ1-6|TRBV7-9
CASSMKEGRSPLHF
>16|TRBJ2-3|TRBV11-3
CASSPGLARSTDTQYF
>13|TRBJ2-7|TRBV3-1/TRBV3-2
CASSTGVGDEQYF
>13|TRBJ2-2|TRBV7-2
CASSFGYTGELFF
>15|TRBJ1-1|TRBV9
CASSVGWGGNTEAFF
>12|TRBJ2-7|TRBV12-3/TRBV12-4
CASSSGLLEQYF
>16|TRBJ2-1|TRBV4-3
CASSQGEGAVFNEQFF
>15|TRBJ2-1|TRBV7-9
CASSSGTSALYEQFF
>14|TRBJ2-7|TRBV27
CASSPGTGFYEQYF
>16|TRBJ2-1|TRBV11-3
CASSLERGLVNNEQFF
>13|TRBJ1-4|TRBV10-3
CAIAPDLNEKLFF